The rows below give T cell receptor beta chains drawn from one sample of a study of blood T cell repertoires in COVID-19. The protocol was immunoSEQ multiplex PCR, while the TCRdb copy is restricted to in-frame clones and leaves out a portion. The table has over 300,000 clones, over 75% seen once. Sequences were obtained from PBMCs or T cells enriched from blood (not recorded which). The receptors derive from a woman under 30 who had recovered from COVID-19. CDR3s include the opening cysteine and the closing phenylalanine or tryptophan. The D gene is left open where the match is weak.

j_call	d_call	v_call	cdr3_nt	cdr3_aa
TRBJ2-5	NA	TRBV3-1/TRBV3-2	TGTGCCAGCAGCCAAAATAGGGGAAAGACCCAGTACTTC	CASSQNRGKTQYF
TRBJ1-5	NA	TRBV10-1	TGCGCCAGCAGTGAGTCCGCGGATCAGCCCCAGCATTTT	CASSESADQPQHF
TRBJ2-6	NA	TRBV7-9	TGTGCCAGCAGCTTATTTCAGTCCGGAGCGGGGGCCAACGTCCTGACTTTC	CASSLFQSGAGANVLTF
TRBJ2-5	NA	TRBV5-6	TGTGCCAGCAGGCCTACGAATCAAGAGACCCAGTACTTC	CASRPTNQETQYF
TRBJ2-7	TRBD2	TRBV7-8	TGTGCCAGCAGCTCGAGGACTAGCGAGCAGTACTTC	CASSSRTSEQYF
TRBJ1-1	NA	TRBV19	TGTGCCAGTAGTATAGGAGCTGGCACTGAAGCTTTCTTT	CASSIGAGTEAFF
TRBJ2-1	TRBD2	TRBV4-1	TGCGCCAGCAGCCAAGATACTCACGGGACTAGCGGTTACAATGAGCAGTTCTTC	CASSQDTHGTSGYNEQFF
TRBJ1-1	NA	TRBV19	TGTGCCAGTAGTTCCATTACGACAGGGAACACTGAAGCTTTCTTT	CASSSITTGNTEAFF
TRBJ2-1	TRBD2	TRBV3-1/TRBV3-2	TGTGCCTCCCAAGGCGGGAGCTCCTACAATGAGCAGTTCTTC	CASQGGSSYNEQFF
TRBJ2-7	TRBD2	TRBV5-1	TGCGCCAGCAGCTTTATTAGCGGGGCAACCTACGAGCAGTACTTC	CASSFISGATYEQYF
TRBJ1-4	NA	TRBV7-8	TGTGCCAGCAGCCCCGGGACAAGGTCGGAAAAACTGTTTTTT	CASSPGTRSEKLFF